A single T cell receptor beta chain is shown here with its context. Its antigen remains unidentified. No much larger clone exists at a distance of one base, and base qualities are not known. These data belong to a study of early T cells in non-severe SARS-CoV-2 infection (dated by TCRdb to the early 2020s). About the full investigation: Because TCR sequencing relied on bulk RNA taken from unsorted whole blood, pairing of alpha and beta chains was not possible.

This was a case-control study nested in a cohort of healthcare workers in London, UK, who had nasopharyngeal swab PCR tests and blood samples taken every week. Between 23 and 31 March 2020, the week of the UK lockdown, healthcare workers were enrolled and then followed up weekly for as long as 16 weeks. There are 15 amino acids in the CDR3, from cysteine to phenylalanine inclusive. This entry keeps only the CDR3 DNA: 45 bases, framed from base 1. The germline V gene yields SGHTA for CDR1 and FQGNSA for CDR2. The trim is 5 bases for V and 5 bases for J, with a gap of 17 bases between the germline ends. The paper's findings and limits, for the study overall: VDJdb matching was skewed toward anti-spike CD8 responses, so virus-specific expansions were likely underestimated and private and CD4 specificities were missed.

The library was obtained by 5' RACE. The sequencer was a NextSeq 500. In the TCR library protocol, unique molecular identifiers were attached to individual cDNA molecules to correct for PCR bias and sequencing error. Sequencing covered both TCR alpha and beta chains, and within each sample the abundances of alpha and beta sequences were tightly co-correlated. The authors' pipeline ran thus. V gene, J gene and CDR3 annotation of TCR sequences was performed with Decombinator V4. TCRs were defined as expanded if a significant change between any two time points was detected under a Poisson model with p below 0.0001. TCR abundances were normalised to the total number of TCRs sequenced in each sample and reported as counts per million. MAIT TCRs were defined by TRAV1-2 paired with TRAJ12, TRAJ20 or TRAJ33, and iNKT TCRs by TRAV10 paired with TRAJ18. VDJdb, accessed 1 November 2021, was searched for CMV, EBV and SARS-CoV-2 annotated TCRs, excluding TCRs annotated for multiple antigens. TCRdb applied fastp at Q25 and MiXCR to the public reads, then kept only in-frame beta chains. Rows with one shared CDR3 protein collapse into an entry with the most common genes and DNA. For this entry, the V and J calls and clone size follow TCRdb and not the study's own pipeline. A total of 35,000 to 45,000 distinct CDR3 sequences appear in this sample, about 6.8% of them only once. The top ten clones comprise around a quarter of the sample.

The chain employs TRBV7-2 and TRBJ2-3; the D gene cannot be named for sure. The receptor was derived from an adult who was a healthcare worker with PCR-confirmed SARS-CoV-2 infection or an uninfected control (not recorded which). The sample consisted of whole blood, taken at baseline. The DNA is as follows: TGTGCCAGCAGCCCGATGACATTGAAAGTAGATACGCAGTATTTT. Translated, it gives CASSPMTLKVDTQYF.